A selection of T cell receptor beta chains follows, all from one sample in a study of early T cells in non-severe SARS-CoV-2 infection. TCRdb recomputed calls from the 5' RACE reads with MiXCR, one row per CDR3 protein. The sample yields approximately 30,000 distinct CDR3 sequences, 3.9% seen once. Sequenced: whole blood. These receptor sequences come from an adult who was a healthcare worker with PCR-confirmed SARS-CoV-2 infection or an uninfected control (not recorded which). The CDR3 runs from the conserved cysteine through the conserved F or W. The order of the fields is CDR3 DNA, CDR3 protein, D gene, J gene, CDR3 length, V gene, clone size. D genes are given only for firm matches. Only part of the rows carry a size: once, few, many, or a class if the clone is expanded.

TGTGCCAGCAGCTTAACTGGAAACACCATATATTTT | CASSLTGNTIYF | NA | TRBJ1-3 | 12 | TRBV7-9 | many
TGCGCCAGCAGACAGGGGAGGTTAGAGACCCAGTACTTC | CASRQGRLETQYF | NA | TRBJ2-5 | 13 | TRBV10-2 | few
TGTGCCAGTAGTATTGCAGGGGGATGGACAGATACGCAGTATTTT | CASSIAGGWTDTQYF | TRBD1 | TRBJ2-3 | 15 | TRBV19 | many
TGTGCCAGTAGTATTTGGACAGAGGGTTCCAAGTACTTC | CASSIWTEGSKYF | NA | TRBJ2-7 | 13 | TRBV19 | NA
TGTGCCATCACGAACGGGGGGGCCTTTGAGCAGTTCTTC | CAITNGGAFEQFF | TRBD2 | TRBJ2-1 | 13 | TRBV10-3 | many
TGTGCCAGCAGCCCGGGACAGGGTTTGAGAGAGACCCAGTACTTC | CASSPGQGLRETQYF | TRBD1 | TRBJ2-5 | 15 | TRBV7-6 | many
TGTGCCAGCAGTTTTTCAGGCGCCGTCTATGGCTACACCTTC | CASSFSGAVYGYTF | NA | TRBJ1-2 | 14 | TRBV27 | many
TGTGCCAGCAGTGCCATGACCCAGTACTTC | CASSAMTQYF | NA | TRBJ2-5 | 10 | TRBV6-1 | many
TGTGCCAGCAGGACTCGACAGGCCTCCTCCTACGAGCAGTACTTC | CASRTRQASSYEQYF | NA | TRBJ2-7 | 15 | TRBV6-2/TRBV6-3 | many
TGTGCCAGCAGCTGGGGACTAGCGGGAGGGCCTACTGAGGTGCAGTTCTTC | CASSWGLAGGPTEVQFF | TRBD2 | TRBJ2-1 | 17 | TRBV7-9 | NA
TGCAGCGTTGATGAGAGGGGAACAGATACGCAGTATTTT | CSVDERGTDTQYF | NA | TRBJ2-3 | 13 | TRBV29-1 | many
TGTGCCAGCAGCCCCACAGGGGGTCGGGGCACTGAAGCTTTCTTT | CASSPTGGRGTEAFF | TRBD1 | TRBJ1-1 | 15 | TRBV6-6 | NA
TGTGCCACCAGTAGCGGGGTCGTGGAGACCCAGTACTTC | CATSSGVVETQYF | TRBD2 | TRBJ2-5 | 13 | TRBV24-1 | NA
TGTGCCAGCAGCTTAACTAGCGGGAGGGATGGGACCCAGTACTTC | CASSLTSGRDGTQYF | TRBD2 | TRBJ2-5 | 15 | TRBV5-4 | many
TGTGCCAGCAGTTCCCCAGGGGGCACCAAAAACATTCAGTACTTC | CASSSPGGTKNIQYF | TRBD1 | TRBJ2-4 | 15 | TRBV28 | many
TGCGCCAGCAGCCAAGATGCATTCGGAGGGGGTAGCACAGATACGCAGTATTTT | CASSQDAFGGGSTDTQYF | NA | TRBJ2-3 | 18 | TRBV4-3 | many
TGCGCCAGCAGCCATCCCGGGACAGGGGGGAATGAGCAGTTCTTC | CASSHPGTGGNEQFF | TRBD1 | TRBJ2-1 | 15 | TRBV5-1 | many
TGTGTTTTCGTTGGCTCCCCCTACGAGCAGTACTTC | CVFVGSPYEQYF | NA | TRBJ2-7 | 12 | TRBV14 | many
TGTGCCAGCAGTGCGGGAGCCTACAATGAGCAGTTCTTC | CASSAGAYNEQFF | NA | TRBJ2-1 | 13 | TRBV6-4 | NA
TGTGCCAGCAGCTATTCGGGGGAGGGGAGCGGCACTGAAGCTTTCTTT | CASSYSGEGSGTEAFF | NA | TRBJ1-1 | 16 | TRBV7-9 | many
TGTGCCAGCAGTTACTCGTTTCCTAGTGAAGCTTTCTTT | CASSYSFPSEAFF | NA | TRBJ1-1 | 13 | TRBV6-6 | few
TGTGCCACGGGACAGAAGAACACTGAAGCTTTCTTT | CATGQKNTEAFF | TRBD1 | TRBJ1-1 | 12 | TRBV10-3 | many
TGTGCCAGCAGCCAAGTTCCTAGGGGGGCGGGCGAGCAGTACTTC | CASSQVPRGAGEQYF | NA | TRBJ2-7 | 15 | TRBV3-1 | many
TGCAGTGCTTCCCGGACTAGCGGGGGTCTCCGGGAGACCCAGTACTTC | CSASRTSGGLRETQYF | TRBD2 | TRBJ2-5 | 16 | TRBV20-1 | NA
TGTGCCAGCTCCAGAACGGGGCCCAATGAGCAGTTCTTC | CASSRTGPNEQFF | NA | TRBJ2-1 | 13 | TRBV6-4 | many
TGTGCCAGCAGCCAAGAATTACTTCTCACAGATACGCAGTATTTT | CASSQELLLTDTQYF | NA | TRBJ2-3 | 15 | TRBV4-2 | many
TGCGCCACCCGAGAGAACACCGGGGAGCTGTTTTTT | CATRENTGELFF | NA | TRBJ2-2 | 12 | TRBV4-1 | many
TGCAGTGCTCTCACTCCAGGGGGCTCGGGCAATCAGCCCCAGCATTTT | CSALTPGGSGNQPQHF | TRBD1 | TRBJ1-5 | 16 | TRBV20-1 | many